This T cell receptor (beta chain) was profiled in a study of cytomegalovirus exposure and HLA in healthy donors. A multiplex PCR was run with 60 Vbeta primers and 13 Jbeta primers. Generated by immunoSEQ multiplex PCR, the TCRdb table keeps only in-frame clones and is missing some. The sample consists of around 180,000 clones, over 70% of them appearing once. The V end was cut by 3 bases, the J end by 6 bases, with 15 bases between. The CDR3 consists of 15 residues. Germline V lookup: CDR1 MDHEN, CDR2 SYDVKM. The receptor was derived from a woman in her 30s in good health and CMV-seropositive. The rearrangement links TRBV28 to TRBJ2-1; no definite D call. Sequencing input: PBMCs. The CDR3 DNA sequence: TGTGCCAGCAGTTTCGTAGCAGTGGTTAGCAATGAGCAGTTCTTC. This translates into CASSFVAVVSNEQFF.